Listed below are T cell receptor beta chains from one sample, sequenced in a study of human T cells and chemical hapten exposure. TCRdb re-analysed the RACE reads in MiXCR, keeping a single row per CDR3 protein. The table includes more than 85,000 distinct CDR3 sequences, around 34% detected once. Sequenced material: whole blood, taken in connection with sensitization to the hapten diphenylcyclopropenone (DPC). The receptors come from a man between 40 and 49 years old with alopecia areata. Some clones in this sample may be carry-over from other donors' samples. Both conserved end residues are part of each CDR3. The order of the fields is J gene, V gene, clone size, D gene, CDR3 DNA, CDR3 protein. D genes are given only for firm matches. The listing skips clone size in some rows; elsewhere it reads once, few, many or a size class.

TRBJ1-5 | TRBV2 | few | - | TGTGCCACGAAACAGGGAAGAGATCAGCCCCAGCATTTT | CATKQGRDQPQHF
TRBJ2-1 | TRBV5-4 | - | - | TGTGCCAGCAGCTTGGACCCGCTGAGCTCCTACAATGAGCAGTTCTTC | CASSLDPLSSYNEQFF
TRBJ2-1 | TRBV29-1 | - | - | TGCAGCGTACTGCTAGGGGTAACCTACAATGAGCAGTTCTTC | CSVLLGVTYNEQFF
TRBJ1-4 | TRBV2 | - | - | TGTGCCAGCAGTGAAGCTGTCGGCGGCACTAATGAAAAACTGTTTTTT | CASSEAVGGTNEKLFF
TRBJ2-7 | TRBV13 | - | - | TGTGCCAGCAGTTCATATCGGGGGTCCACCTACGAGCAGTACTTC | CASSSYRGSTYEQYF
TRBJ1-2 | TRBV20-1 | - | TRBD1 | TGCAGTGCTAGTACCCCTCGGACAGGGACGACCGACACCTTC | CSASTPRTGTTDTF
TRBJ2-3 | TRBV6-5 | - | TRBD2 | TGCGCCAGCAGCCGACTAGCTGCTAGCACAGATACGCAGTATTTT | CASSRLAASTDTQYF
TRBJ2-5 | TRBV29-1 | many | - | TGCAGCGTTACCGGCGGGGCCGGGGAGACCCAGTACTTC | CSVTGGAGETQYF
TRBJ2-7 | TRBV20-1 | - | TRBD2 | TGCAGCTTTTATGAGCGGGATGATGGGGAGCAGTACTTC | CSFYERDDGEQYF
TRBJ2-3 | TRBV29-1 | few | - | TGCAGCGCGACCCTTGAAGATACGCAGTATTTT | CSATLEDTQYF
TRBJ2-5 | TRBV20-1 | - | - | TGCAGTGCTAGGGACTATAGTGGGTCCGGGGTTTTAGAGACCCAGTACTTC | CSARDYSGSGVLETQYF
TRBJ2-2 | TRBV7-9 | - | TRBD2 | TGTGCCAGCAGCCAAAGCGGGATCTACACCGGGGAGCTGTTTTTT | CASSQSGIYTGELFF
TRBJ2-7 | TRBV5-1 | - | TRBD1 | TGCGCCAGCAGCTCCACAGGGGGTTTTTCCTACGAGCAGTACTTC | CASSSTGGFSYEQYF
TRBJ2-7 | TRBV7-2 | - | - | TGTGCCAGCAGCCGGGACGGGGCTTCCTACGAGCAGTACTTC | CASSRDGASYEQYF
TRBJ2-2 | TRBV29-1 | - | TRBD1 | TGCATCGTTCGGGGACAGGGTAACACCGGGGAGCTGTTTTTT | CIVRGQGNTGELFF